Detailed here is one T cell receptor beta chain. No antigen is known for it. These data originate in a study of T cells after yellow fever vaccination. Study details: Fractions of low cell number were prepared using SMART-Seq v4 Ultra Low Input.

A 5'RACE template-switching step, the method used to make TCR cDNA, added a universal primer site and UMIs. Via MiXCR, TCRdb re-called the 5' RACE reads, giving one row per CDR3 protein. This table has just under 600,000 distinct CDR3 sequences, approximately 13% appearing once. With 4 bases removed from V and 2 bases from J, the gap between germline ends came to 11 bases. The CDR3 loop spans 13 amino acids. The germline gives CDR1 DFQATT, CDR2 SNEGSKA (reference sequence). Notes on the study in general: The CD4 and CD8 compartments had a small share of their clonotypes in common.

The chain is built from TRBV20-1 and TRBJ2-5, with D perhaps TRBD1 or TRBD2 (5 bases each). The source is a man aged 30 to 45 who received the YFV17D yellow fever vaccine. The specimen comprised PBMCs, sampled on the day of the yellow fever booster vaccination. CDR3 coding DNA: TGCAGTGCTATTGAGGGGATGCAAGAGACCCAGTACTTC. Translating gives CSAIEGMQETQYF.